This T cell receptor beta chain was retrieved from a study of shared clonotypes between healthy human individuals. Naive CD8 cells, CD45RO-negative and positively selected for CCR7, excluded terminally differentiated effector memory CD45RA+ cells. Profiled with immunoSEQ multiplex PCR; TCRdb holds only in-frame clones, not every one. The sample includes millions of clones, around 96% of them seen just once. Concerning this clone: Its specificity is unknown.

Study observations and caveats: Larger richness was generally estimated for naive than memory subsets.

Losses at the gene ends were 10 bases for V and 1 base for J; bases not matched to a gene: 3. CDR1 ENHRY and CDR2 SYGVKD come from the germline V gene. This CDR3 region has 12 residues. Sequencing was done on a sample of naive CD8+ T cells sorted from blood. This chain joins TRBV10-3 and TRBJ2-5; 7 bases match TRBD1. This clonotype was sampled from a man aged 18-30 years in good health. The CDR3 nucleotides read TGTGCCAACGGGACAGCCCAAGAGACCCAGTACTTC. Protein sequence: CANGTAQETQYF.